The 12 T cell receptor beta chains below were found in one sample sequenced in a study of T-cell reconstitution after alpha-beta-depleted transplantation in children. Preparation of the TCRbeta library was carried out with unique molecular identifiers. One entry per CDR3 protein, called by TCRdb with MiXCR from the PCR reads. The profile shows roughly 420,000 distinct CDR3 sequences, around 15% of them singletons. The sample was PBMCs, mostly from graft donor cells, taken 360 days after TCRalphabeta/CD19-depleted stem cell transplant. These receptors all come from a boy younger than two who had a stem cell transplant for Wiskott-Aldrich syndrome, so the T cells may come from the graft donor.

This clonotype showed up just a few times. The chain carries TRBV7-8 and TRBJ1-6; D is possibly TRBD1 (6 bases). V lost 2 bases and J lost 8, with 10 bases in between. This CDR3 has 14 amino acids. Germline V gene data show CDR1 as SGHVS and CDR2 as FQNEAQ. The CDR3 is CASSLYRAHSPLHF. DNA of the CDR3: TGTGCCAGCAGCTTATACAGGGCCCATTCACCCCTCCACTTT. Full variable domain (missing parts from reference TRBV7-8 and TRBJ1-6): GAGVSQSPRYKVAKRGQDVALRCDPISGHVSLFWYQQALGQGPEFLTYFQNEAQLDKSGLPSDRFFAERPEGSVSTLKIQRTQQEDSAVYLCASSLYRAHSPLHFGNGTRLTVT.

Only a few counts were recorded for this clonotype. This chain's CDR3 is CASSLGPGLSGTDTQYF. CDR3 DNA sequence: TGCGCCAGCAGCTTGGGCCCGGGTTTGAGTGGAACAGATACGCAGTATTTT. J is TRBJ2-3 and V is TRBV5-1; no firm D call. The germline V gene has CDR1 SGHRS and CDR2 YFSETQ. Trimming removed 0 bases from V and 3 bases from J, with 17 bases in between. The CDR3 is 17 amino acids.

This clonotype showed up just a few times. The chain has TRBV4-2 and TRBJ2-4; D gene uncertain. Germline assignment: CDR1 LGHNA and CDR2 YNFKEQ. The CDR3 is 14 residues long. V shed 1 base and J shed 4 bases, with 8 bases lying between them. CDR3 nucleotide sequence: TGTGCCAGCAGCCAAGTCATAGGAAAAAACATTCAGTACTTC. This gives the protein CASSQVIGKNIQYF.

The chain couples TRBV5-1 to TRBJ2-7, with 11 nucleotides matching TRBD1. The CDR3 runs to 18 residues. The ends lost 2 bases at V and 6 bases at J; junction bases unmatched: 16. The germline CDR1 and CDR2 sequences are SGHRS and YFSETQ. The CDR3 region has the DNA TGCGCCAGCAGCTTATCCGTCAGAGGACAGGGGGCTGCTAGCGAGCAGTACTTC. This sequence encodes CASSLSVRGQGAASEQYF.

This clonotype appeared a few times. This chain links TRBV9 with TRBJ2-1; 12 nucleotides agree with TRBD2. The CDR3 consists of 17 residues. Per the germline V gene, CDR1 is SGDLS and CDR2 is YYNGEE. The junction had 4 bases not matched to a gene; V was cut back by 3 bases and J by 0 bases. The chain's CDR3 is CASSALAGGSSYNEQFF. The DNA of the CDR3 is TGTGCCAGCAGCGCCCTAGCGGGGGGGAGCTCCTACAATGAGCAGTTCTTC.

The chain combines TRBV4-2 with TRBJ2-5, with D tentatively TRBD2 (5 bases). The CDR3 runs 14 residues. Trimming left V 0 bases short and J 7 bases short, with 12 bases between. CDR1 and CDR2 from the germline V gene are LGHNA and YNFKEQ. CDR3 DNA sequence: TGTGCCAGCAGCCAAGACCCTAGCCTCGGGACCCAGTACTTC. Its translation is CASSQDPSLGTQYF.

The chain employs TRBV5-1 and TRBJ2-1, with D possibly TRBD1 on 5 matching bases. This CDR3 comprises 14 residues. V was cut by 4 bases and J by 4 bases, with 12 bases left in between. Germline V gene sequence: CDR1 SGHRS, CDR2 YFSETQ. The CDR3 region has the DNA TGCGCCAGCAGCCCCAAAGGGGCGTACAATGAGCAGTTCTTC. Translating it yields CASSPKGAYNEQFF. Full variable domain (missing parts from reference TRBV5-1 and TRBJ2-1): KAGVTQTPRYLIKTRGQQVTLSCSPISGHRSVSWYQQTPGQGLQFLFEYFSETQRNKGNFPGRFSGRQFSNSRSEMNVSTLELGDSALYLCASSPKGAYNEQFFGPGTRLTVL.

The chain combines TRBV12-3 or TRBV12-4 with TRBJ2-7; D gene ambiguous. This CDR3 is built from 15 residues. The V and J ends lost 0 bases and 2 bases respectively, with 11 bases between them. CDR3 sequence (DNA): TGTGCCAGCAGTTTAGCGGGCATCCCAACCTACGAGCAGTACTTC. Its translation is CASSLAGIPTYEQYF.

The CDR3 loop reads CSSKATPDSYNEQFF. The CDR3 DNA reads TGCAGCTCCAAGGCAACTCCCGACTCCTACAATGAGCAGTTCTTC. V gene TRBV29-1 combines with J gene TRBJ2-1; D not certain. The V end lost 8 bases, the J end lost 0 bases, and 17 bases lay between the germline ends. The germline V gene encodes CDR1 SQVTM and CDR2 ANQGSEA. CDR3 length: 15 residues.

The V call is TRBV5-8, the J call TRBJ2-7, with D possibly TRBD1 on 5 matching bases. The V end lost 0 bases, the J end lost 3 bases, and 13 bases lay between the germline ends. From germline, CDR1 is SGHTS and CDR2 YDEGEE. This CDR3 has 15 amino acids. CDR3 loop: CASSLVKGVSYEQYF. The CDR3 nucleotides read TGTGCCAGCAGCTTGGTTAAAGGGGTGAGCTACGAGCAGTACTTC.

The chain recombines TRBV14 with TRBJ2-1, with D perhaps matching TRBD2 (6 bases). This CDR3 has 16 residues. The V gene's germline CDR1 is SGHDN and CDR2 FVKESK. Trimming left V 1 base short and J 3 bases short, with 13 bases between. The CDR3 region has the DNA TGTGCCAGCAGCCAAGTTTGGAGGACTAACTACAATGAGCAGTTCTTC. The encoded protein is CASSQVWRTNYNEQFF. Full variable domain (outside the CDR3, taken from reference TRBV14 and TRBJ2-1): EAGVTQFPSHSVIEKGQTVTLRCDPISGHDNLYWYRRVMGKEIKFLLHFVKESKQDESGMPNNRFLAERTGGTYSTLKVQPAELEDSGVYFCASSQVWRTNYNEQFFGPGTRLTVL.

The table lists this clonotype with a few counts. The V call is TRBV6-1, the J call TRBJ2-3; a weak D match, TRBD2 (6 bases). V lost 6 bases and J lost 1, with 17 bases in between. This CDR3 comprises 16 residues. Germline lookup yields CDR1 MNHNS and CDR2 SASEGT. DNA of the CDR3: TGTGCCAGCAGGGACTTCGGACTAACCCGCACAGATACGCAGTATTTT. Encoded protein: CASRDFGLTRTDTQYF.